Below are 13 T cell receptor beta chains sequenced from a single sample in a study of T cell responses to AZD1222 COVID-19 vaccine. Assay: immunoSEQ multiplex PCR; the TCRdb copy retains only in-frame clones and omits some. In the table there are some 170,000 clones, 90% to 95% of which are singletons. Sequences were derived from peripheral blood, sampled on day 0 of MenACWY control vaccination. These receptors came from an adult in good health.

The chain carries TRBV6-5 and TRBJ1-1; D might be TRBD1 (6 bases). This CDR3 is 14 amino acids long. CDR1 is MNHEY and CDR2 is SVGAGI in the germline V gene. The ends were cut back, 0 bases at V and 4 bases at J, with 9 bases in the middle. The CDR3 here is CASSYSGGPTEAFF. The CDR3, as DNA: TGTGCCAGCAGTTACTCGGGGGGCCCCACTGAAGCTTTCTTT.

The J gene is TRBJ2-7, the V gene TRBV19; TRBD1 matches at 10 bases. Trimming cost V 9 bases and J 3 bases; bases outside gene matches: 11. CDR1 is LNHDA, CDR2 SQIVND, per germline (reference sequence). CDR3 length: 15 residues. The CDR3 region has the DNA TGTGCCAGCAGCTCCGCCGGGACAGGGGACTACGAGCAGTACTTC. Protein sequence: CASSSAGTGDYEQYF.

The chain employs TRBV14 and TRBJ1-4; TRBD1 is a possible D gene (6 bases). The germline V gene encodes CDR1 SGHDN and CDR2 FVKESK. With 0 bases removed from V and 8 bases from J, the gap between germline ends came to 19 bases. There are 17 residues in the CDR3. The CDR3, as DNA: TGTGCCAGCAGCCAAGATCGGGTCCCGGGGGGGCACGAAAAACTGTTTTTT. This sequence encodes CASSQDRVPGGHEKLFF. The full variable domain, its missing parts supplied by reference TRBV14 and TRBJ1-4, is EAGVTQFPSHSVIEKGQTVTLRCDPISGHDNLYWYRRVMGKEIKFLLHFVKESKQDESGMPNNRFLAERTGGTYSTLKVQPAELEDSGVYFCASSQDRVPGGHEKLFFGSGTQLSVL.

The V and J genes are TRBV27 and TRBJ2-7; weak D call: TRBD2 (5 bases). V shed 5 bases and J shed 0 bases, with 17 bases lying between them. The V gene's germline CDR1 is MNHEY and CDR2 SMNVEV (reference sequence). The CDR3 length is 16 residues. The DNA of the CDR3 is TGTGCCAGCAGTCCAACCCGAGCGGAAAACTCCTACGAGCAGTACTTC. It translates to CASSPTRAENSYEQYF.

The rearrangement uses TRBV2 and TRBJ2-7; TRBD2 matches at 9 bases. With V trimmed by 7 bases and J by 1 base, 5 bases remained unmatched. The CDR3 is 14 residues long. Germline V gene sequence: CDR1 SNHLY, CDR2 FYNNEI. CDR3 coding DNA: TGTGCCAGCACGCTAGCGGGACTATCCTACGAGCAGTACTTC. It translates to CASTLAGLSYEQYF.

The chain combines TRBV5-1 with TRBJ1-2; 8 bases align to TRBD1. The CDR3 totals 13 residues. Germline lookup yields CDR1 SGHRS and CDR2 YFSETQ. The V segment lost 1 base and the J segment 7 bases; nucleotides outside the gene matches: 3. CDR3 bases: TGCGCCAGCAGCTTGCAGGGGGCCGGTGGCTACACCTTC. Its protein is CASSLQGAGGYTF.

The chain is built from TRBV7-3 and TRBJ1-2; D perhaps matches TRBD1 (6 bases). V was shortened by 6 bases and J by 2 bases, with 10 bases between the two germline ends. Germline values: CDR1 SGHTA, CDR2 FQGTGA. CDR3 length equals 13 residues. This chain's CDR3 is CASSRTGNYGYTF. DNA of the CDR3: TGTGCCAGCAGTCGTACAGGGAACTATGGCTACACCTTC.

Here the CDR3 reads CASSPRTGPSTIYF. The CDR3 bases are TGTGCCAGCAGTCCCCGGACAGGCCCCAGCACCATATATTTT. The V call is TRBV6-5, the J call TRBJ1-3; 7 bases line up with TRBD1. The germline gives CDR1 MNHEY, CDR2 SVGAGI. This CDR3 spans 14 amino acids. The trim removed 5 bases at V and 9 bases at J, leaving 10 bases unmatched.

The chain uses TRBV6-1 and TRBJ2-5, with D possibly being TRBD1 (5 bases). V lost 3 bases and J lost 7, with 15 bases in between. The germline V gene has CDR1 MNHNS and CDR2 SASEGT. This CDR3 has 14 residues. The CDR3 region is CASSDRGPIRTQYF. In DNA, the CDR3 is TGTGCCAGCAGTGATAGGGGTCCCATTAGGACCCAGTACTTC.

Here the CDR3 DNA reads TGTGCCAGCAGTCCCTTAGCGGGAGGGTCCTACAATGAGCAGTTCTTC. It specifies CASSPLAGGSYNEQFF. J is TRBJ2-1 and V is TRBV27; 11 nucleotides align to TRBD2. This CDR3 spans 16 amino acids. Germline CDR1 and CDR2: MNHEY and SMNVEV (reference sequence). Trimming cost V 5 bases and J 1 base; bases outside gene matches: 4.

The V call is TRBV4-2, the J call TRBJ2-2; D not resolved. V gave up 7 bases and J gave up 2 bases, with 17 bases separating them. The CDR3 is 16 amino acids. From germline, CDR1 is LGHNA and CDR2 YNFKEQ. The DNA of the CDR3 is TGTGCCAGCACCTCTCTTTGGGATCTTAACACCGGGGAGCTGTTTTTT. This gives the protein CASTSLWDLNTGELFF.

This rearrangement joins TRBV19 to TRBJ1-4, with TRBD1 as a possible D gene (5 bases). Trimming pared 2 bases from V and 6 bases from J, leaving 10 bases between. CDR3 size: 14 residues. CDR1 LNHDA and CDR2 SQIVND come from the germline V gene (reference sequence). The CDR3 region has the DNA TGTGCCAGTAGTATACAGGGTTTGGATGAAAAACTGTTTTTT. Amino acid sequence: CASSIQGLDEKLFF.

V usage is TRBV14 and J usage is TRBJ1-1, with a weak D call TRBD1 (6 bases). There are 15 residues in the CDR3. Trimming took 7 bases from V and 1 from J, leaving 16 bases between them. Per germline, CDR1 SGHDN and CDR2 FVKESK. The CDR3 loop reads CASTLWGGTNTEAFF. Here the CDR3 DNA reads TGTGCCAGCACCCTATGGGGGGGCACGAACACTGAAGCTTTCTTT.